The source of this T cell receptor (beta chain) is a study of T cell repertoires in cytomegalovirus infection. About the research overall: CMV infection and matching HLA type were both indicated by public TCR beta signatures.

This clonotype has ten or more counts. A single record per CDR3 protein comes from TCRdb applying MiXCR to the reads. Here the sample spans about 740,000 distinct CDR3 sequences, less than 40% being singletons. The CDR3 is 16 amino acids. Unmatched junction bases numbered 3, after V lost 4 bases and J lost 0 bases. The germline gives CDR1 SEHNR, CDR2 FQNEAQ (reference sequence). The sample was PBMCs. This TCR was recovered from a human donor in good health (CMV status not recorded). Some clones in this sample may be carry-over from other donors' samples. The chain links TRBV7-9 to TRBJ2-2, with TRBD1 matching over 9 bases. CDR3 protein: CASSYGTGTNTGELFF. CDR3 nucleotide sequence: TGTGCCAGCAGCTATGGGACAGGGACGAACACCGGGGAGCTGTTTTTT.